This T cell receptor (beta chain) was sequenced for a study of T cell changes during pregnancy in multiple sclerosis. Generated by immunoSEQ multiplex PCR, the TCRdb table keeps only in-frame clones and is missing some. The sample has 54,000 or so clones, roughly 95% seen once. The V gene's germline CDR1 is GTSNPN and CDR2 SVGIG (reference sequence). The CDR3 covers 17 residues. The trim removed 2 bases at V and 0 bases at J, leaving 6 bases unmatched. V is TRBV30 and J is TRBJ2-3, with 12 nucleotides matching TRBD2. This TCR derives from a female donor with multiple sclerosis, enrolled in a pregnancy study. The input for sequencing was CD4+ T cells from peripheral blood mononuclear cells, taken before pregnancy. The DNA for the CDR3 is TGTGCCTGGAGTATAAGGACTAGCGGGATTAGCACAGATACGCAGTATTTT. The encoded protein is CAWSIRTSGISTDTQYF.